A single sample is the source of the 24 T cell receptor beta chains below, sequenced in a study of Ad26.COV2.S vaccination and SARS-CoV-2 variants. Documented treatment: about 20 received Ad26.COV2.S at low or high dose, single or two shots; roughly five received placebo; per-sample allocation not given. Sampling occurred on day 63 after the first vaccine or placebo injection. The method was immunoSEQ multiplex PCR; TCRdb's version includes in-frame clones alone and lacks a portion of them. The sample carries 330,000 or so clones, 90% recorded once. The sample in question was peripheral blood, obtained in a trial of Ad26.COV2.S vaccine versus placebo. The receptors shown here come from a person between 18 and 60 years old who received the Ad26.COV2.S COVID-19 vaccine or a placebo.

The chain joins TRBV11-2 to TRBJ1-1; D not certain. The CDR3 runs to 16 residues. Germline loops: CDR1 SGHAT, CDR2 FQNNGV. Deletions cut 4 bases from V and 8 bases from J, with 23 bases between. CDR3 sequence: CASSSLPKVDGNEAFF. Here the CDR3 DNA reads TGTGCCAGCAGCTCTCTCCCGAAAGTTGACGGGAACGAAGCTTTCTTT.

The chain couples TRBV19 to TRBJ2-1; TRBD2 might be the D (5 bases). Trimming took 3 bases from V and 7 from J, leaving 22 bases between them. The germline gives CDR1 LNHDA, CDR2 SQIVND (reference sequence). CDR3 size: 17 residues. The CDR3 nucleotides read TGTGCCAGTAGTATTTTGCCCGGCGGACTCATTCAGAATGAGCAGTTCTTC. Translating it yields CASSILPGGLIQNEQFF. The entire variable domain, with the rest obtained from reference TRBV19 and TRBJ2-1, is as follows: DGGITQSPKYLFRKEGQNVTLSCEQNLNHDAMYWYRQDPGQGLRLIYYSQIVNDFQKGDIAEGYSVSREKKESFPLTVTSAQKNPTAFYLCASSILPGGLIQNEQFFGPGTRLTVL.

The rearrangement uses TRBV27 and TRBJ1-2; D call uncertain. This CDR3 is 13 amino acids long. The germline V gene has CDR1 MNHEY and CDR2 SMNVEV (reference sequence). Trimming took 3 bases from V and 3 from J, leaving 8 bases between them. The CDR3 DNA follows: TGTGCCAGCAGTTTTGGGGAGTACTATGGCTACACCTTC. Translation: CASSFGEYYGYTF.

This chain joins TRBV19 and TRBJ1-5, with 8 bases that match TRBD1. The CDR3 extends over 13 amino acids. V was clipped by 4 bases and J by 5 bases; unmatched bases: 1. From germline, CDR1 is LNHDA and CDR2 SQIVND (reference sequence). CDR3 protein: CASSTRGHQPQHF. As DNA, the CDR3 is TGTGCCAGTAGTACCAGGGGGCATCAGCCCCAGCATTTT.

In its sample, this clone was seen a few times. The chain carries TRBV6-5 and TRBJ1-2, with 8 bases lining up with TRBD1. This CDR3 has 15 amino acids. Per germline, CDR1 MNHEY and CDR2 SVGAGI. The J segment lost 7 bases and the V segment lost 3 bases, leaving 10 bases of the junction unmatched. The CDR3 spells CASSYLAGGVSGYTF. CDR3 in DNA: TGTGCCAGCAGTTATTTGGCAGGGGGCGTAAGTGGCTACACCTTC.

The J gene is TRBJ2-3, the V gene TRBV4-1; D may be TRBD1 or TRBD2 (5 bases each). This CDR3 has 16 residues. The V gene lost 4 bases and the J gene lost 2 bases, with 16 bases spanning the gap. The germline CDR1 and CDR2 sequences are MGHRA and YSYEKL. CDR3 region: CASSLLGRPVTDTQYF. The CDR3 DNA reads TGCGCCAGCAGCCTACTGGGACGCCCAGTCACAGATACGCAGTATTTT.

The genes are TRBV4-3 and TRBJ1-4; tentative D call: TRBD1 (5 bases). Between the trimmed V and J ends, which lost 0 bases and 8 bases, there was a span of 19 bases. CDR3 length equals 17 residues. The V gene's germline CDR1 is LGHNA and CDR2 YSLEER. CDR3 sequence reads: CASSQDKGSQGREKLFF. The DNA for the CDR3 is TGCGCCAGCAGCCAAGATAAGGGTTCCCAGGGAAGAGAAAAACTGTTTTTT.

This clone was detected once. The chain links TRBV7-9 to TRBJ2-7; D uncertain. Germline CDR1 is SEHNR and CDR2 is FQNEAQ (reference sequence). The V end lost 1 base, the J end lost 5 bases, and 12 bases lay between the germline ends. The CDR3 loop spans 14 amino acids. The CDR3 DNA is TGTGCCAGCAGCTTAGATCAGTCGCCTAACGAGCAGTACGTC. Translated, it gives CASSLDQSPNEQYV.

V is TRBV19 and J is TRBJ1-1; D remains unclear. Germline V gene sequence: CDR1 LNHDA, CDR2 SQIVND (reference sequence). The CDR3 consists of 14 residues. V was clipped by 10 bases and J by 3 bases, with 18 bases between them. CDR3 in amino acids: CATFRDRLDTEAFF. Here the CDR3 DNA reads TGTGCCACCTTCCGGGATCGGCTTGACACTGAAGCTTTCTTT.

The chain recombines TRBV15 with TRBJ2-3; possibly TRBD2 for D (5 bases). The CDR3 extends over 16 amino acids. Germline CDR1 LNHNV, CDR2 YYDKDF (reference sequence). The V and J ends lost 0 bases and 2 bases respectively, with 12 bases between them. Here the CDR3 DNA reads TGTGCCACCAGCAGAGATGTCGGCGGGCCCACAGATACGCAGTATTTT. Translated, it gives CATSRDVGGPTDTQYF.

The chain employs TRBV18 and TRBJ1-3; 8 bases match TRBD1. With V trimmed by 6 bases and J by 3 bases, 4 bases remained unmatched. Germline V lookup: CDR1 KGHSH, CDR2 LQKENI. This CDR3 has 14 amino acids. CDR3 bases: TGTGCCAGCTCGGACGGGACAGGTGGAAACACCATATATTTT. It codes for CASSDGTGGNTIYF.

The CDR3: CASSFYIGGNEQFF. The CDR3 DNA reads TGTGCCAGCAGTTTCTATATAGGGGGCAATGAGCAGTTCTTC. This chain connects TRBV6-2 or TRBV6-3 to TRBJ2-1; perhaps TRBD1 as D (6 bases). The CDR3 has 14 amino acids. Trimming removed 4 bases from V and 6 bases from J, with 13 bases in between. Germline assignment: CDR1 MNHEY and CDR2 SVGEGT.

This chain uses TRBV19 with TRBJ1-5; D is uncertain. The germline gives CDR1 LNHDA, CDR2 SQIVND (reference sequence). The CDR3 extends over 13 amino acids. Between the trimmed V and J ends, which lost 2 bases and 9 bases, there was a span of 11 bases. The CDR3 DNA reads as TGTGCCAGTAGTATACGGTGGGAGAGGCCCCAGCATTTT. Translating gives CASSIRWERPQHF. The full variable domain, its missing parts supplied by reference TRBV19 and TRBJ1-5, is DGGITQSPKYLFRKEGQNVTLSCEQNLNHDAMYWYRQDPGQGLRLIYYSQIVNDFQKGDIAEGYSVSREKKESFPLTVTSAQKNPTAFYLCASSIRWERPQHFGDGTRLSIL.

The gene calls are TRBV7-8 and TRBJ1-1; TRBD1 is a possible D gene (5 bases). The CDR3 is 16 amino acids. Trimming took 3 bases from V and 0 from J, leaving 14 bases between them. Germline loops: CDR1 SGHVS, CDR2 FQNEAQ. The CDR3 sequence: CASSFSVGLMNTEAFF. Written as DNA, the CDR3 is TGTGCCAGCAGCTTCTCGGTGGGGCTCATGAACACTGAAGCTTTCTTT.

The rearrangement links TRBV6-5 to TRBJ1-2; 9 bases are a match to TRBD1. Germline CDR1 is MNHEY and CDR2 is SVGAGI. CDR3 length equals 14 residues. The ends lost 11 bases at V and 2 bases at J; junction bases unmatched: 9. The CDR3 region is CALKGGTGNYGYTF. The DNA of the CDR3 is TGTGCCCTCAAGGGGGGGACAGGGAACTATGGCTACACCTTC.

The chain carries TRBV3-1 (or the pseudogene TRBV3-2) and TRBJ2-3; 8 nucleotides line up with TRBD2. The CDR3 loop spans 15 amino acids. Germline loops: CDR1 LGHDT, CDR2 YNNKEL (reference sequence). Unmatched junction bases numbered 6, after V lost 7 bases and J lost 0 bases. DNA of the CDR3: TGTGCCAGCACAACGGCTAGCGGGAGCACAGATACGCAGTATTTT. Translation: CASTTASGSTDTQYF.

The rearrangement uses TRBV13 and TRBJ1-1; 9 nucleotides line up with TRBD1. Germline values: CDR1 PRHDT, CDR2 FYEKMQ (reference sequence). CDR3 size: 16 residues. The V segment lost 2 bases and the J segment 1 base; nucleotides outside the gene matches: 5. CDR3 DNA: TGTGCCAGCAGCTTAAGCCCGGGACAGGGGAACACTGAAGCTTTCTTT. It is translated as CASSLSPGQGNTEAFF.

This chain connects TRBV12-3 or TRBV12-4 to TRBJ2-7; 7 bases are shared with TRBD1. With V trimmed by 3 bases and J by 3 bases, 2 bases remained unmatched. The CDR3 sequence is 13 residues long. CDR3 nucleotides: TGTGCCAGCAGTTTCGACAGGGACTACGAGCAGTACTTC. This sequence encodes CASSFDRDYEQYF.

The genes are TRBV6-2 or TRBV6-3 and TRBJ2-2, with TRBD2 identical over 13 bases. CDR3 length: 19 amino acids. V shed 2 bases and J 1 base; nucleotides not matched to a gene: 7. Looked up from germline, CDR1 is MNHEY and CDR2 is SVGEGT. The CDR3 loop is CASSYGLAGVGRNTGELFF. CDR3 DNA sequence: TGTGCCAGCAGTTACGGACTAGCGGGAGTCGGTAGGAACACCGGGGAGCTGTTTTTT.

The chain employs TRBV6-5 and TRBJ1-2; no definite D call. The germline V and J ends were trimmed by 11 bases and 1 base, with 17 bases remaining between them. The CDR3 is 14 residues long. Germline CDR1 is MNHEY and CDR2 is SVGAGI. The CDR3 DNA is TGTGCCTCCCAGGCGGCACGACATAACTATGGCTACACCTTC. Translating gives CASQAARHNYGYTF.

The chain has TRBV18 and TRBJ1-1; D gene unclear. V gave up 1 base and J gave up 1 base, with 4 bases separating them. CDR3 size: 13 residues. Germline CDR1 reads KGHSH; CDR2 reads LQKENI. CDR3 region: CASSPRENTEAFF. The CDR3 DNA reads TGTGCCAGCTCACCACGAGAGAACACTGAAGCTTTCTTT. The complete variable domain, with remaining parts taken from reference TRBV18 and TRBJ1-1, reads NAGVMQNPRHLVRRRGQEARLRCSPMKGHSHVYWYRQLPEEGLKFMVYLQKENIIDESGMPKERFSAEFPKEGPSILRIQQVVRGDSAAYFCASSPRENTEAFFGQGTRLTVV.

The V and J genes are TRBV29-1 and TRBJ1-1, with 8 bases fitting TRBD1. V dropped 7 bases and J dropped 1; count of bases not matched to a gene: 2. CDR3 length: 12 residues. Germline CDR1 is SQVTM and CDR2 is ANQGSEA. Written as DNA, the CDR3 is TGCAGCGGCGGGACAGGGAACACTGAAGCTTTCTTT. Protein product: CSGGTGNTEAFF.

The J gene is TRBJ2-7, the V gene TRBV4-1, with D unresolved. In germline, CDR1 is MGHRA, CDR2 YSYEKL. V lost 1 base to trimming and J lost 0 bases, with 19 bases between them. The CDR3 length is 18 residues. CDR3 in amino acids: CASSQVARRPKFSYEQYF. The CDR3 bases are TGCGCCAGCAGCCAAGTTGCCCGACGCCCCAAATTCTCCTACGAGCAGTACTTC.

The V and J genes are TRBV10-3 and TRBJ2-3; tentative D call: TRBD1 (6 bases). Looked up from germline, CDR1 is ENHRY and CDR2 is SYGVKD. The CDR3 has 14 amino acids. Deletions cut 3 bases from V and 3 bases from J, with 10 bases between. The DNA of the CDR3 is TGTGCCATCAGTGAACGACAGGATACAGATACGCAGTATTTT. It specifies CAISERQDTDTQYF.